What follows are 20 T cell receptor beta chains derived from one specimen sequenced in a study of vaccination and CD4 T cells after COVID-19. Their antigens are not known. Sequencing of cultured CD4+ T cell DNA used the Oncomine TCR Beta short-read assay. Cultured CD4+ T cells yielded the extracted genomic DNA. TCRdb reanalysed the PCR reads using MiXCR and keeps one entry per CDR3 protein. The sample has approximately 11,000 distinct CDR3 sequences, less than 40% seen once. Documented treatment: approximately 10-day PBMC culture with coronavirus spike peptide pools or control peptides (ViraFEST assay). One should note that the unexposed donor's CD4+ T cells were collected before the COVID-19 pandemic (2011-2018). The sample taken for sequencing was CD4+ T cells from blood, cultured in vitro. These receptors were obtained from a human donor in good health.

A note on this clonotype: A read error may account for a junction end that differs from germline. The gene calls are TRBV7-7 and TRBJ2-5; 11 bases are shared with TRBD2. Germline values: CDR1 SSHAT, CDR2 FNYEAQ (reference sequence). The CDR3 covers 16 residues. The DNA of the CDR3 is TGTGCTAGCAGCTTAGGGACTAGCGGTTCCCAAGAGACCCAGTACTTC. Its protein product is CASSLGTSGSQETQYF. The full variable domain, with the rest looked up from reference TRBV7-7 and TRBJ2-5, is GAGVSQSPRYKVTKRGQDVTLRCDPISSHATLYWYQQALGQGPEFLTYFNYEAQPDKSGLPSDRFSAERPEGSISTLTIQRTEQRDSAMYRCASSLGTSGSQETQYFGPGTRLLVL.

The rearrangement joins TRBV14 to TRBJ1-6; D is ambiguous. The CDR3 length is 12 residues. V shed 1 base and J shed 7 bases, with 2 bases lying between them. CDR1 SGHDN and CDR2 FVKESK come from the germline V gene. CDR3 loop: CASSQVNSPLHF. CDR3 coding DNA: TGTGCCAGCAGCCAAGTGAATTCACCCCTCCACTTT.

The CDR3 reads CASSLQGGELTEQYF. Here the CDR3 DNA reads TGCGCCAGCAGCCTCCAGGGCGGGGAACTAACCGAGCAGTACTTC. The chain recombines TRBV5-1 with TRBJ2-7; TRBD2 is a possible D gene (6 bases). The CDR3 sequence is 15 residues long. Trimming left V 4 bases short and J 6 bases short, with 20 bases between. Germline CDR1 is SGHRS and CDR2 is YFSETQ.

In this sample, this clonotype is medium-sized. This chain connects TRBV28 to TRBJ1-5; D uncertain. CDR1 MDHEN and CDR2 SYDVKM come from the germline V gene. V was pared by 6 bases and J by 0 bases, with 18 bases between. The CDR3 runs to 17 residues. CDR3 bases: TGTGCCAGCAGCCGCAGGAAGGGCCCTTATAGCAATCAGCCCCAGCATTTT. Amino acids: CASSRRKGPYSNQPQHF.

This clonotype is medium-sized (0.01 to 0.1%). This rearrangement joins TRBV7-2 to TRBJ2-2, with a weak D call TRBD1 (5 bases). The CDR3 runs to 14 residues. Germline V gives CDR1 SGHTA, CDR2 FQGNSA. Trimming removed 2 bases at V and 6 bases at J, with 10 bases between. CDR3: CASSLMSGPGELFF. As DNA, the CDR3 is TGTGCCAGCAGCTTAATGTCAGGGCCCGGGGAGCTGTTTTTT.

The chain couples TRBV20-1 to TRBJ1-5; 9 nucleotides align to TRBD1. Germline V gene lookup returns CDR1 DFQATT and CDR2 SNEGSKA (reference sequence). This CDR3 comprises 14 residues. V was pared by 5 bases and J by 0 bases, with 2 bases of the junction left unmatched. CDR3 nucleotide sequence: TGCAGTGCTCCGGACAGGGGTAGCAATCAGCCCCAGCATTTT. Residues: CSAPDRGSNQPQHF.

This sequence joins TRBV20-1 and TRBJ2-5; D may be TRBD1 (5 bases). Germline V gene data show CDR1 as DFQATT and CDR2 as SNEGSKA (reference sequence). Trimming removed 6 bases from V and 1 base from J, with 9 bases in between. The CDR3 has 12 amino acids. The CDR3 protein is CSAWGLQETQYF. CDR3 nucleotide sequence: TGCAGTGCCTGGGGCCTCCAAGAGACCCAGTACTTC.

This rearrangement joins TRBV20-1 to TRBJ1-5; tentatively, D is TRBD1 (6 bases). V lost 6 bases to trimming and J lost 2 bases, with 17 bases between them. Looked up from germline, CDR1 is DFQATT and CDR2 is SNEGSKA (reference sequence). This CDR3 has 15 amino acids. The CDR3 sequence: CSARDTSRGNQPQHF. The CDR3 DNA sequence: TGCAGTGCGAGGGACACTTCGAGGGGCAATCAGCCCCAGCATTTT.

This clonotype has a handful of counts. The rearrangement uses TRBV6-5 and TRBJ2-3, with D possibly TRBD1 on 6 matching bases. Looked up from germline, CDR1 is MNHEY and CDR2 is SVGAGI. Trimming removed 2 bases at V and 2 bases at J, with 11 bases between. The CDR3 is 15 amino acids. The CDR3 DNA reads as TGTGCCAGCAGTTACGGGACACCAAACACAGATACGCAGTATTTT. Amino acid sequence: CASSYGTPNTDTQYF.

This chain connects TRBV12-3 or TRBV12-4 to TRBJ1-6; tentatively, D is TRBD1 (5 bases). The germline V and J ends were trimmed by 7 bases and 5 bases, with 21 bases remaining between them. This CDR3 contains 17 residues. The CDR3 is CASTSPSGTVHNSPLHF. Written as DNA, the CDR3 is TGTGCCAGCACTTCGCCCTCGGGGACGGTCCATAATTCACCCCTCCACTTT.

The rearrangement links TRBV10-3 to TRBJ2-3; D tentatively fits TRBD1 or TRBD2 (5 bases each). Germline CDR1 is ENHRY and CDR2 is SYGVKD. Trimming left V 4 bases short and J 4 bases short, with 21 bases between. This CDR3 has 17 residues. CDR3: CAISGRPGGASADTQYF. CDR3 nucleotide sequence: TGTGCCATCAGTGGCCGCCCTGGGGGAGCTAGTGCAGATACGCAGTATTTT.

The CDR3 reads CASSSSGGRAVYTQYF. The CDR3 DNA is TGTGCCAGCAGCTCATCGGGCGGGAGGGCCGTATATACGCAGTATTTT. J is TRBJ2-3 and V is TRBV7-9; TRBD2 agrees at 9 bases. Looked up from germline, CDR1 is SEHNR and CDR2 is FQNEAQ (reference sequence). The CDR3 consists of 16 residues. The ends lost 4 bases at V and 7 bases at J; junction bases unmatched: 12. The full variable domain, in which reference TRBV7-9 and TRBJ2-3 provide the parts outside the CDR3, is DTGVSQNPRHKITKRGQNVTFRCDPISEHNRLYWYRQTLGQGPEFLTYFQNEAQLEKSRLLSDRFSAERPKGSFSTLEIQRTEQGDSAMYLCASSSSGGRAVYTQYFGPGTRLTVL.

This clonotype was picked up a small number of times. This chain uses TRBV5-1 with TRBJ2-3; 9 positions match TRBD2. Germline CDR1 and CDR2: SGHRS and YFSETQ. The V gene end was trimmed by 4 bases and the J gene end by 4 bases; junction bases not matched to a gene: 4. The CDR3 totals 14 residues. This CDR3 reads CASSIAGVADTQYF. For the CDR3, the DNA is TGCGCCAGCAGCATAGCGGGAGTGGCAGATACGCAGTATTTT. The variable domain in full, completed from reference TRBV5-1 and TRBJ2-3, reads KAGVTQTPRYLIKTRGQQVTLSCSPISGHRSVSWYQQTPGQGLQFLFEYFSETQRNKGNFPGRFSGRQFSNSRSEMNVSTLELGDSALYLCASSIAGVADTQYFGPGTRLTVL.

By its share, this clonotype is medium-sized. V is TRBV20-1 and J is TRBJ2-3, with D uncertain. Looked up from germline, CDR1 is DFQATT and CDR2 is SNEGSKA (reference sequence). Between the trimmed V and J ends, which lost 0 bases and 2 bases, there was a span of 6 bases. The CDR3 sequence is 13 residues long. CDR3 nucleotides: TGCAGTGCTAGAGATCAAATCACAGATACGCAGTATTTT. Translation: CSARDQITDTQYF.

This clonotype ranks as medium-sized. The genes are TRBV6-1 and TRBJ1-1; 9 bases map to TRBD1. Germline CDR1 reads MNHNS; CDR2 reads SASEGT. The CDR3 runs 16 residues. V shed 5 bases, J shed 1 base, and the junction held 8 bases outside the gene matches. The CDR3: CASSTSPGQGNTEAFF. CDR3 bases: TGTGCCAGCAGTACCTCCCCGGGACAGGGGAACACTGAAGCTTTCTTT.

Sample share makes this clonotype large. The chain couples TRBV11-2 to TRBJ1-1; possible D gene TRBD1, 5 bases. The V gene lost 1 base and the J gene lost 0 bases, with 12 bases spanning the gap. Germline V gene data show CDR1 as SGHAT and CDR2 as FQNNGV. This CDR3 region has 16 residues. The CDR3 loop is CASSLVMGQVNTEAFF. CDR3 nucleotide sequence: TGTGCCAGCAGCTTAGTAATGGGGCAGGTGAACACTGAAGCTTTCTTT. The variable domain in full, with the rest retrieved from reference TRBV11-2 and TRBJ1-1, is EAGVAQSPRYKIIEKRQSVAFWCNPISGHATLYWYQQILGQGPKLLIQFQNNGVVDDSQLPKDRFSAERLKGVDSTLKIQPAKLEDSAVYLCASSLVMGQVNTEAFFGQGTRLTVV.

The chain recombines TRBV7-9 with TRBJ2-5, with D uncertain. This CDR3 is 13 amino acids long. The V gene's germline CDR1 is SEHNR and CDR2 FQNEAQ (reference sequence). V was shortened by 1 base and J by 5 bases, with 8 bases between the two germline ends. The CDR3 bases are TGTGCCAGCAGCTTAGGGGTCTGGGAGACCCAGTACTTC. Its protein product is CASSLGVWETQYF.

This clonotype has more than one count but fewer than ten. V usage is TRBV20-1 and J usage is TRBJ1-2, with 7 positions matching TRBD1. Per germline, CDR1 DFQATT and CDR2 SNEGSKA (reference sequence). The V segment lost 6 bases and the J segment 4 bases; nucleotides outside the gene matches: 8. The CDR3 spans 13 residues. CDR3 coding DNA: TGCAGTGCGTTCGACAGGGTCTTCTATGGCTACACCTTC. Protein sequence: CSAFDRVFYGYTF.

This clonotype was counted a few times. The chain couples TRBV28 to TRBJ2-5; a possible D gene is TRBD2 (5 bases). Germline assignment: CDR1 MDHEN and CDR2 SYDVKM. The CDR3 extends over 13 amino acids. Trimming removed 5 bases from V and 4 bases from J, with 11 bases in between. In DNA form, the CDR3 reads TGTGCCAGCAGTACCCGAGGGTCAGAGACCCAGTACTTC. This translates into CASSTRGSETQYF.

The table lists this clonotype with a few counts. In DNA form, the CDR3 reads TGTGCCAGCGCGGGCCTCTGGAACAATGAGCAGTTCTTC. This gives the protein CASAGLWNNEQFF. The chain links TRBV6-2 or TRBV6-3 to TRBJ2-1, with TRBD2 as a possible D gene (5 bases). Between the trimmed V and J ends, which lost 8 bases and 5 bases, there was a span of 13 bases. CDR3 length: 13 amino acids. Germline V CDR1 and CDR2: MNHEY, SVGEGT.